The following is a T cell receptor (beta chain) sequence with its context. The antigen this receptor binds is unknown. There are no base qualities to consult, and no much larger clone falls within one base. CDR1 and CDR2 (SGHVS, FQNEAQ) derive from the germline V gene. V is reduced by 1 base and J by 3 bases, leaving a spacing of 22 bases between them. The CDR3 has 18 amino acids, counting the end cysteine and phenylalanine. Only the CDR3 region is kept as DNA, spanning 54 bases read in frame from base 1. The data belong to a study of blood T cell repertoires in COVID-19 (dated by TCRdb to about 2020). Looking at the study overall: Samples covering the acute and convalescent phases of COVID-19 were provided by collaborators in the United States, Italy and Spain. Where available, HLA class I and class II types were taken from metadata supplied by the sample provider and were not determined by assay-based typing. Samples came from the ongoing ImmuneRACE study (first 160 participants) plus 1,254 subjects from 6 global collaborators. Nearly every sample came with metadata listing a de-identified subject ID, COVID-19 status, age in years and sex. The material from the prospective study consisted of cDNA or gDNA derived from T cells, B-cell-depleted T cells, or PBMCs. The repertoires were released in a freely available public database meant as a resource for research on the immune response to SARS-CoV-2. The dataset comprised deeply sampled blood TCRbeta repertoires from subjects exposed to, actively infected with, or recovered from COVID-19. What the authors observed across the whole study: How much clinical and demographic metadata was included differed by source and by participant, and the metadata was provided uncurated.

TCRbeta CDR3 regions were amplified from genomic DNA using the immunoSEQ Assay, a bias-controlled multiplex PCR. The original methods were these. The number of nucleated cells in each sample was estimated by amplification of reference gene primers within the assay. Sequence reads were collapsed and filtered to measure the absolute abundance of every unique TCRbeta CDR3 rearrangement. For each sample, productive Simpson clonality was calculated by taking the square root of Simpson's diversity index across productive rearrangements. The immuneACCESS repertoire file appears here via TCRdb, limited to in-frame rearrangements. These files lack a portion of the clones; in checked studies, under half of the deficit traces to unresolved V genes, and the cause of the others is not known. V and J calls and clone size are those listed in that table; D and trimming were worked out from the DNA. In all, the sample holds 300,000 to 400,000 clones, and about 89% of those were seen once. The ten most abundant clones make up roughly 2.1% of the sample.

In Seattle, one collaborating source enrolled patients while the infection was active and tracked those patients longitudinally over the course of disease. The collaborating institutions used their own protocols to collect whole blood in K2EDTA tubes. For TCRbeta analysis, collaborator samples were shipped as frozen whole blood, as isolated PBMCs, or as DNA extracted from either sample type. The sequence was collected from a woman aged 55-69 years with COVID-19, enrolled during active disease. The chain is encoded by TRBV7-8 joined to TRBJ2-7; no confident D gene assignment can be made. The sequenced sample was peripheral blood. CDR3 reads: CASSLGAPGPSSNYEQYF. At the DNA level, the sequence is TGTGCCAGCAGCTTAGGGGCCCCTGGTCCCTCGTCCAACTACGAGCAGTACTTC.